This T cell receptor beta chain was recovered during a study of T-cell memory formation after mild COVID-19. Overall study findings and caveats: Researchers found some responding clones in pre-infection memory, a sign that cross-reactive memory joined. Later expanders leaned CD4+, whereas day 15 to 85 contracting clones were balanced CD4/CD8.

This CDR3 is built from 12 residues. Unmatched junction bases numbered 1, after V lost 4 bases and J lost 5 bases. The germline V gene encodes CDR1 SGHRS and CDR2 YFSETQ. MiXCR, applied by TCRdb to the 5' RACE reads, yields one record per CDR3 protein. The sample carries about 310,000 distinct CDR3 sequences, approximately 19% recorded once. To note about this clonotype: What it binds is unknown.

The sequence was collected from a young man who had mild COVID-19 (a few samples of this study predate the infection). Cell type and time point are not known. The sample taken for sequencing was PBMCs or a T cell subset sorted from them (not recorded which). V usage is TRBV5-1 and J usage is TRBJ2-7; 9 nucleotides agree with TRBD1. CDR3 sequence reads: CASSDRGNEQYF. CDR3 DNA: TGCGCCAGCAGCGACAGGGGGAACGAGCAGTACTTC.